The clone carrying this TCR beta chain was counted ten times or more. Its antigen is unidentified. This sample was taken from a study of T-cell memory formation after mild COVID-19. Study in general: Largely, the TCR clusters proved donor specific.

Whole-study findings and limits: Most CD4+ clones that shrank were in CM and EM, while CD8+ ones turned up in EMRA. Clones shrinking between day 15 and 85 showed a balanced CD4/CD8 split, and those that grew later tilted toward CD4+.

Between the trimmed V and J ends, which lost 5 bases and 7 bases, there was a span of 15 bases. CDR1 and CDR2 from the germline V gene are SGHRS and YFSETQ. This CDR3 is 14 amino acids long. Libraries for TCRalpha and TCRbeta carried sample barcodes and unique molecular identifiers via 5'RACE. TCRdb used MiXCR to reprocess the 5' RACE reads, holding one entry per CDR3 protein. The sample consists of 550,000 to 700,000 distinct CDR3 sequences, around 17% of them appearing once. Sequencing input: PBMCs or a T cell subset sorted from them (not recorded which). V is TRBV5-1 and J is TRBJ1-4; weak D call: TRBD1 (5 bases). This receptor was identified in an adult woman who had mild COVID-19 (a few samples of this study predate the infection). Cell type and time point are not known. CDR3 sequence: CASSLGPAGEKLFF. For the CDR3, the DNA is TGCGCCAGCAGTCTGGGACCGGCAGGTGAAAAACTGTTTTTT.